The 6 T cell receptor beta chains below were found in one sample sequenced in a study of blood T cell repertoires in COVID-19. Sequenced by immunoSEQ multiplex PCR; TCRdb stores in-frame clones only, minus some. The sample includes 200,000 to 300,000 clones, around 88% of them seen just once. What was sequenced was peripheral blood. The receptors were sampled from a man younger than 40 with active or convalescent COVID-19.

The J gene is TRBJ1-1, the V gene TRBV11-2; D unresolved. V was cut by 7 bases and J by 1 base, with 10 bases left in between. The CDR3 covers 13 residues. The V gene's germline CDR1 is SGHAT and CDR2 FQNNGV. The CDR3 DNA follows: TGTGCCAGCACCTTCATAGAGAACACTGAAGCTTTCTTT. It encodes CASTFIENTEAFF.

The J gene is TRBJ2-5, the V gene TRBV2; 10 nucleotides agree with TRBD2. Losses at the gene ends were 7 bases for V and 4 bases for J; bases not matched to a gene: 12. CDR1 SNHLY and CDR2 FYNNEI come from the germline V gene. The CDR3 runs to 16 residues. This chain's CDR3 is CASTRLGLAGVETQYF. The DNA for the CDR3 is TGTGCCAGCACGAGACTGGGGCTAGCGGGGGTAGAGACCCAGTACTTC. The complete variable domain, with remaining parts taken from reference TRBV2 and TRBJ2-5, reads EPEVTQTPSHQVTQMGQEVILRCVPISNHLYFYWYRQILGQKVEFLVSFYNNEISEKSEIFDDQFSVERPDGSNFTLKIRSTKLEDSAMYFCASTRLGLAGVETQYFGPGTRLLVL.

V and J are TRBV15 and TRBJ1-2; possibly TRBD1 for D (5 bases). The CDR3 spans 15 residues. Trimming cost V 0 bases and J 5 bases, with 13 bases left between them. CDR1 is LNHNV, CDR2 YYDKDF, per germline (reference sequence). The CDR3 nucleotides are TGTGCCACCAGCAGAGATCGGAGCGGGGGGTATGGCTACACCTTC. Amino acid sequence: CATSRDRSGGYGYTF.

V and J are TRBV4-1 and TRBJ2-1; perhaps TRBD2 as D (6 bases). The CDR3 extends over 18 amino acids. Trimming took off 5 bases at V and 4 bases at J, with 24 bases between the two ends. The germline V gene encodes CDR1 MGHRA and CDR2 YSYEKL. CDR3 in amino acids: CASSSPHGTLSGYNEQFF. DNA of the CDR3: TGCGCCAGCAGCTCCCCACACGGGACTCTTTCGGGATACAATGAGCAGTTCTTC.

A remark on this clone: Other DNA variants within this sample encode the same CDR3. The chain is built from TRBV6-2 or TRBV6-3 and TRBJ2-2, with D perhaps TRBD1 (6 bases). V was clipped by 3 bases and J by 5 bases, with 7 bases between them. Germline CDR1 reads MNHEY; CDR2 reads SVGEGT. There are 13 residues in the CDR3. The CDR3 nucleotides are TGTGCCAGCAGTTATAGGGGGACCGGGGAGCTGTTTTTT. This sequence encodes CASSYRGTGELFF.

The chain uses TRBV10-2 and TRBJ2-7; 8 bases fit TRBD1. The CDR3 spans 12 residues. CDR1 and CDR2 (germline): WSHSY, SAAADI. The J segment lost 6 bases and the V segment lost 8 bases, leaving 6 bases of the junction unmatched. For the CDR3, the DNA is TGCGCCAGCGGGACAGGATCGGTCGAGCAGTACTTC. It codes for CASGTGSVEQYF.